Included here is one T cell receptor beta chain sequence, with context. The antigen is unknown. These data are taken from a study of post-analysis software for immune sequencing data. Looking at the study overall: Courses of disease covered relapsing-remitting, secondary progressive and progressive-relapsing multiple sclerosis. Findings of the study overall: Strong co-clustering by F measure was evident for samples that had been prepared in the same batch. Normalized Chao1 diversity was significantly reduced in patients versus controls. Compared with controls, patients had more of roughly five TRBV segments, including TRBV5-6, TRBV5-1 and TRBV20-1.

Unique-molecular-identifier-tagged TCR beta cDNA libraries were used. T cells, about 0.9 to 10 million of them, yielded 500,000 to 600,000 cDNA molecules. MiXCR, run by TCRdb on the PCR reads, gives a single entry per CDR3 protein. The data show some 260,000 distinct CDR3 sequences, with 30% to 45% seen just once and around 5.2% held by the top ten. This CDR3 is built from 12 residues. Germline-derived CDR1 and CDR2 are LGHNT and FRNRAP. V was clipped by 4 bases and J by 4 bases, with 8 bases between them. This rearrangement joins TRBV12-5 to TRBJ2-7, with a possible D match to TRBD2 (6 bases). Sequences were obtained from blood. This clonotype was sampled from a girl aged 10 to 17 with multiple sclerosis. CDR3 sequence: CASGSSGYEQYF. CDR3 bases: TGTGCTAGTGGTTCCAGCGGGTACGAGCAGTACTTC.